A single sample gave rise to the 24 T cell receptor beta chains below, sequenced in a study of post-analysis software for immune sequencing data. For these receptors, no antigen is known. Findings and limits, study-wide: Higher frequency in patients than in controls was seen for roughly five TRBV segments, with TRBV5-6, TRBV5-1 and TRBV20-1 among them.

Unique-molecular-identifier-tagged TCR beta cDNA libraries were used. Via MiXCR, TCRdb re-called the PCR reads, giving one row per CDR3 protein. Of about 540,000 distinct CDR3 sequences in the sample, around 36% were seen once. What was sequenced was blood. Receptors were obtained from a girl aged 2-17 years with multiple sclerosis.

The rearrangement uses TRBV7-2 and TRBJ2-3, with TRBD2 as a possible D gene (5 bases). The CDR3 is made up of 17 amino acids. Germline loops: CDR1 SGHTA, CDR2 FQGNSA. The V end lost 5 bases, the J end lost 2 bases, and 20 bases lay between the germline ends. The CDR3, as DNA: TGTGCCAGCAGCCCGCTTAGGGCCCGAGGGTTCACAGATACGCAGTATTTT. Translated, it gives CASSPLRARGFTDTQYF.

The rearrangement links TRBV5-1 to TRBJ2-1, with D possibly being TRBD1 (6 bases). The germline V gene has CDR1 SGHRS and CDR2 YFSETQ. The CDR3 is 17 residues long. Trimming pared 1 base from V and 3 bases from J, leaving 17 bases between. The CDR3 is CASSLNTYRGGYNEQFF. Written as DNA, the CDR3 is TGCGCCAGCAGCTTGAATACCTACAGAGGGGGCTACAATGAGCAGTTCTTC. The variable domain in full, completed from reference TRBV5-1 and TRBJ2-1, reads KAGVTQTPRYLIKTRGQQVTLSCSPISGHRSVSWYQQTPGQGLQFLFEYFSETQRNKGNFPGRFSGRQFSNSRSEMNVSTLELGDSALYLCASSLNTYRGGYNEQFFGPGTRLTVL.

CDR3 DNA: TGCAGTGCTACGGGACTAGAGGAGGCAGCGCAGTATTTT. Amino acid sequence: CSATGLEEAAQYF. This chain uses TRBV20-1 with TRBJ2-3, with 8 bases matching TRBD2. Germline CDR1 and CDR2: DFQATT and SNEGSKA (reference sequence). The V and J ends lost 4 bases and 10 bases, in that order; junction bases with no gene match: 10. The CDR3 consists of 13 residues.

A few counts support this clonotype. The V call is TRBV12-5, the J call TRBJ2-5; TRBD1 aligns across 7 bases. With 1 base clipped from V and 4 bases from J, the junction kept 0 bases outside the gene matches. Germline V gene data show CDR1 as LGHNT and CDR2 as FRNRAP. The CDR3 covers 13 residues. The CDR3 DNA follows: TGTGCTAGTGGTTTGGACAGGGGAGAGACCCAGTACTTC. Translation: CASGLDRGETQYF.

As to this clonotype: Its ends do not fully match the called genes, so a read error is possible. The genes are TRBV6-1 and TRBJ2-3; tentative D call: TRBD1 (6 bases). Per the germline V gene, CDR1 is MNHNS and CDR2 is SASEGT. The CDR3 has 17 amino acids. CDR3 sequence (DNA): TGCGCCAGCAGTGACGCCTTCGGGACAATCAGCACAGATACGCAGTATTTT. As protein: CASSDAFGTISTDTQYF.

This clonotype has just one count. The chain joins TRBV6-2 or TRBV6-3 to TRBJ2-7; no firm D call. CDR3 length equals 13 residues. Trimming removed 5 bases at V and 1 base at J, with 9 bases between. CDR1 and CDR2 from the germline V gene are MNHEY and SVGEGT. As DNA, the CDR3 is TGTGCCAGCAGTGAAGCCAGGTCCTACGAGCAGTACTTC. Protein sequence: CASSEARSYEQYF.

The V and J genes are TRBV24-1 and TRBJ1-2; D might be TRBD1 (5 bases). CDR3 length: 17 residues. CDR1 KGHDR and CDR2 SFDVKD come from the germline V gene. Between the trimmed V and J ends, which lost 2 bases and 4 bases, there was a span of 19 bases. CDR3 amino acids: CATSDYYRDPVLYGYTF. The CDR3 DNA reads TGTGCCACCAGTGATTACTACCGGGACCCGGTGCTCTATGGCTACACCTTC.

This clonotype has more than one count but fewer than ten. This sequence joins TRBV29-1 and TRBJ2-3, with D unclear. The CDR3 is 13 amino acids. V was pared by 0 bases and J by 5 bases, with 9 bases between. The germline V gene has CDR1 SQVTM and CDR2 ANQGSEA. In nucleotides, the CDR3 is TGCAGCGTTGAAGAAAATGTAGGAGATACGCAGTATTTT. This gives the protein CSVEENVGDTQYF.

This chain joins TRBV23-1 and TRBJ2-7; D gene unclear. TRBV23-1 is noted as an ORF with a role that remains uncertain. V was pared by 7 bases and J by 0 bases, with 19 bases between. The CDR3 extends over 16 amino acids. The CDR3 DNA follows: TGCGCCAGCAACACGGCAGGCTTACCGTTCTCCTACGAGCAGTACTTC. This codes for CASNTAGLPFSYEQYF.

V and J are TRBV28 and TRBJ2-1; a weak D match, TRBD2 (6 bases). V dropped 6 bases and J dropped 5 bases, with 29 bases sitting between them. Germline-derived CDR1 and CDR2 are MDHEN and SYDVKM. This CDR3 comprises 19 residues. The CDR3 is CASRPGLGAPGLSDNEQFF. The CDR3 bases are TGTGCCAGCAGACCTGGGCTAGGGGCACCGGGACTCTCTGACAATGAGCAGTTCTTC.

This clonotype has just a few counts. The chain couples TRBV29-1 to TRBJ2-7, with 10 bases matching TRBD1. J gave up 3 bases and V 4 bases, and 3 bases lay outside the gene matches. This CDR3 contains 13 residues. CDR1 and CDR2 (germline): SQVTM, ANQGSEA. The CDR3 is CSVGDRGGYEQYF. The CDR3 DNA reads TGCAGCGTTGGGGACAGGGGAGGCTACGAGCAGTACTTC.

In DNA form, the CDR3 reads TGCGCCAGCAGTGAGGGCAGGGGTCCCTCCTACGAGCAGTACTTC. Translating it yields CASSEGRGPSYEQYF. This chain joins TRBV10-1 and TRBJ2-7; D possibly corresponds to TRBD1 (6 bases). Germline CDR1 WNHNN, CDR2 SYGVQD (reference sequence). This CDR3 is 15 amino acids long. V was trimmed by 2 bases and J by 0 bases, leaving 11 bases between them.

This clonotype showed up just a few times. This rearrangement joins TRBV29-1 to TRBJ1-2; D not certain. Deletions cut 3 bases from V and 6 bases from J, with 2 bases between. The CDR3 loop spans 9 amino acids. The germline V gene encodes CDR1 SQVTM and CDR2 ANQGSEA. The CDR3 sequence: CSVDNGYTF. The DNA for the CDR3 is TGCAGCGTTGACAATGGCTACACCTTC.

This clonotype was seen a few times. A clone one base away is much larger, so this may be a read error. This rearrangement joins TRBV20-1 to TRBJ2-7; 11 bases align to TRBD2. Germline V gene data show CDR1 as DFQATT and CDR2 as SNEGSKA (reference sequence). This CDR3 has 14 residues. J was trimmed by 5 bases and V by 5 bases; bases with no gene match: 8. CDR3 nucleotide sequence: TGCAGTGCTGCAAAACTAGCGGGGGATGACGAGCAGTACTTC. Translated: CSAAKLAGDDEQYF.

The chain recombines TRBV28 with TRBJ1-2; D perhaps matches TRBD1 (5 bases). Germline V lookup: CDR1 MDHEN, CDR2 SYDVKM. This CDR3 is 12 amino acids long. Trimming cost V 2 bases and J 8 bases, with 9 bases left between them. The CDR3 nucleotides are TGTGCCAGCAGTTTAAAGGGGAGCGGCTACACCTTC. It specifies CASSLKGSGYTF.

The genes are TRBV7-9 and TRBJ1-2; maybe TRBD1 (5 bases). Germline assignment: CDR1 SEHNR and CDR2 FQNEAQ (reference sequence). The CDR3 consists of 15 residues. Deletions cut 7 bases from V and 6 bases from J, with 21 bases between. CDR3 coding DNA: TGTGCCAGCATCCTCATGGGGGTCAAGCGTGATGGCTACACCTTC. Translated, it gives CASILMGVKRDGYTF.

The rearrangement links TRBV12-3 or TRBV12-4 to TRBJ2-1, with D possibly TRBD1 on 6 matching bases. The CDR3 covers 14 residues. V shed 4 bases and J shed 12 bases, with 19 bases lying between them. The DNA for the CDR3 is TGTGCCAGCAGTTCCCCAACAGGGACCGATGGGCAGTTCTTC. Protein sequence: CASSSPTGTDGQFF.

The J gene is TRBJ2-1, the V gene TRBV7-8, with a tentative D call TRBD1 (5 bases). The germline V and J ends were trimmed by 5 bases and 7 bases, with 24 bases remaining between them. The CDR3 is made up of 17 amino acids. The germline V gene encodes CDR1 SGHVS and CDR2 FQNEAQ. The CDR3 sequence: CASSAYRLFGNRNEQFF. The CDR3 coding sequence is TGTGCCAGCAGCGCTTACAGGCTTTTTGGGAATCGTAATGAGCAGTTCTTC.

The rearrangement uses TRBV6-5 and TRBJ1-1; D possibly corresponds to TRBD1 (5 bases). V shed 0 bases and J shed 8 bases, with 13 bases lying between them. Germline CDR1 is MNHEY and CDR2 is SVGAGI. The length of the CDR3 is 14 residues. The CDR3 sequence: CASSYSRGFGEAFF. CDR3 sequence (DNA): TGTGCCAGCAGTTACTCCCGGGGGTTTGGCGAAGCTTTCTTT.

The chain employs TRBV12-3 or TRBV12-4 and TRBJ1-1; D is ambiguous. V lost 3 bases to trimming and J lost 2 bases, with 13 bases between them. The CDR3 spans 15 residues. The CDR3 DNA is TGTGCCAGCAGTTTGGCGGACTCTCTTAACACTGAAGCTTTCTTT. Translating gives CASSLADSLNTEAFF.

V usage is TRBV9 and J usage is TRBJ2-5; TRBD1 might be the D (5 bases). Germline CDR1 and CDR2: SGDLS and YYNGEE. V was shortened by 0 bases and J by 2 bases, with 11 bases between the two germline ends. The CDR3 totals 15 residues. The CDR3 nucleotides are TGTGCCAGCAGCGTAGTTGCGACAGCACAAGAGACCCAGTACTTC. This gives the protein CASSVVATAQETQYF.

The chain has TRBV4-3 and TRBJ2-1, with D perhaps matching TRBD1 (6 bases). CDR1 and CDR2 (germline): LGHNA, YSLEER. Trimming shortened V by 0 bases and J by 2 bases, and 20 bases separated the two germline ends. The CDR3 loop spans 19 amino acids. The CDR3 is CASSQEEEAGALAYNEQFF. The CDR3 DNA follows: TGCGCCAGCAGCCAAGAAGAGGAGGCAGGGGCCTTAGCCTACAATGAGCAGTTCTTC.

The table lists this clonotype with a few counts. The chain employs TRBV28 and TRBJ1-2, with 10 bases aligning to TRBD1. Germline CDR1 is MDHEN and CDR2 is SYDVKM. V lost 8 bases to trimming and J lost 6 bases; unmatched junction nucleotides: 12. The CDR3 spans 15 residues. The CDR3 bases are TGTGCCAGCGCCCTCGGGACAGGGGTGGCAGATGGCTACACCTTC. Residues: CASALGTGVADGYTF.

This clonotype was found once. V usage is TRBV7-2 and J usage is TRBJ2-6; tentative D call: TRBD1 (6 bases). Germline V gene data show CDR1 as SGHTA and CDR2 as FQGNSA. This CDR3 has 15 amino acids. V lost 0 bases and J 3 bases, leaving 6 bases between the germline ends. The CDR3 is CASSLATGGANVLTF. CDR3 nucleotides: TGTGCCAGCAGCTTAGCGACAGGTGGGGCCAACGTCCTGACTTTC.